The 27 T cell receptor beta chains below were found in one sample sequenced in a study of identical twins. Via MiXCR, TCRdb re-called the 5' RACE reads, giving one row per CDR3 protein. The sample shows under 450,000 distinct CDR3 sequences, less than 20% of them seen only once. The sequencing sample was made of naive T cells sorted from blood. Receptor source: a man aged 45-60 years in good health.

This clonotype was picked up a small number of times. The chain is built from TRBV20-1 and TRBJ1-5; a weak D match, TRBD1 (6 bases). Trimming cost V 4 bases and J 6 bases, with 13 bases left between them. Germline V gene data show CDR1 as DFQATT and CDR2 as SNEGSKA (reference sequence). This CDR3 spans 13 amino acids. The CDR3: CSATTGRSQPQHF. The CDR3 DNA sequence: TGCAGTGCTACCACAGGGAGGAGTCAGCCCCAGCATTTT.

V usage is TRBV20-1 and J usage is TRBJ2-3; no reliable D call. Trimming cost V 0 bases and J 0 bases, with 10 bases left between them. This CDR3 region has 15 residues. Per germline, CDR1 DFQATT and CDR2 SNEGSKA (reference sequence). CDR3 DNA sequence: TGCAGTGCTAGAGATATAGAAACTAGCACAGATACGCAGTATTTT. Residues: CSARDIETSTDTQYF.

The chain employs TRBV5-1 and TRBJ1-4; TRBD1 matches at 9 bases. CDR3 size: 14 residues. V lost 5 bases, J lost 3 bases, and 2 bases stayed unmatched. Per germline, CDR1 SGHRS and CDR2 YFSETQ. The CDR3 DNA follows: TGCGCCAGCAGGCGACAGGGGGCTAATGAAAAACTGTTTTTT. It specifies CASRRQGANEKLFF.

With regard to this clonotype: This may arise from a read error, as a much more abundant clone is one base away. The chain has TRBV15 and TRBJ2-5; TRBD2 might be the D (5 bases). The CDR3 contains 15 residues. Germline CDR1 LNHNV, CDR2 YYDKDF (reference sequence). The CDR3 loop is CATSGDRGWEETQYF. DNA for the CDR3: TGTGCCACCAGCGGAGATCGTGGCTGGGAGGAGACCCAGTACTTC.

This clonotype was observed many times. This chain connects TRBV7-6 to TRBJ2-5; unclear D gene. Trimming removed 5 bases at V and 5 bases at J, with 15 bases between. CDR3 size: 14 residues. Germline lookup yields CDR1 SGHVS and CDR2 FNYEAQ. Written as DNA, the CDR3 is TGTGCCAGCAGCGGGAACAGTGACTGGGAGACCCAGTACTTC. It yields the protein CASSGNSDWETQYF.

This clonotype was picked up many times. The chain couples TRBV6-1 to TRBJ2-7; unclear D gene. Trimming removed 1 base from V and 5 bases from J, with 12 bases in between. The length of the CDR3 is 14 residues. From germline, CDR1 is MNHNS and CDR2 SASEGT. This CDR3 reads CASSEVGIGHEQYF. DNA of the CDR3: TGTGCCAGCAGTGAAGTGGGAATCGGCCACGAGCAGTACTTC.

This clonotype was observed many times. The rearrangement joins TRBV15 to TRBJ1-1; 9 nucleotides match TRBD1. Germline assignment: CDR1 LNHNV and CDR2 YYDKDF (reference sequence). The J segment lost 3 bases and the V segment lost 0 bases, leaving 8 bases of the junction unmatched. The CDR3 contains 17 residues. CDR3 amino acids: CATSRDGVGTGYTEAFF. The CDR3 nucleotides are TGTGCCACCAGCAGAGATGGGGTCGGGACAGGGTACACTGAAGCTTTCTTT.

This clonotype was counted only a few times. The chain employs TRBV20-1 and TRBJ1-1; tentative D call: TRBD1 (5 bases). V was clipped by 5 bases and J by 7 bases, with 11 bases between them. There are 11 residues in the CDR3. Per germline, CDR1 DFQATT and CDR2 SNEGSKA (reference sequence). The CDR3 sequence is CSAGDSYEAFF. CDR3 nucleotides: TGCAGTGCTGGCGACAGTTATGAAGCTTTCTTT.

The CDR3 is CASSLSRAGGIYEQYF. CDR3 DNA: TGTGCCAGCAGTTTATCGCGGGCCGGGGGAATCTACGAGCAGTACTTC. The chain joins TRBV27 to TRBJ2-7; tentative D call: TRBD2 (6 bases). Trimming removed 0 bases at V and 3 bases at J, with 15 bases between. CDR1 and CDR2 (germline): MNHEY, SMNVEV (reference sequence). This CDR3 is built from 16 residues.

The V gene is TRBV7-2, the J gene TRBJ2-3, with 12 bases aligning to TRBD2. This CDR3 is 17 amino acids long. Losses at the gene ends were 3 bases for V and 5 bases for J; bases not matched to a gene: 9. CDR1 is SGHTA and CDR2 is FQGNSA in the germline V gene. DNA for the CDR3: TGTGCCAGCAGCTTTAGGACTAGCGGGGCCAGTGGAGATACGCAGTATTTT. Amino acids: CASSFRTSGASGDTQYF.

CDR3 nucleotide sequence: TGTGCCAGCATATCACAGGGAAACACCGGGGAGCTGTTTTTT. Translated: CASISQGNTGELFF. The rearrangement links TRBV2 to TRBJ2-2, with D perhaps TRBD1 (6 bases). The CDR3 length is 14 residues. Per the germline V gene, CDR1 is SNHLY and CDR2 is FYNNEI. V was clipped by 7 bases and J by 2 bases, with 11 bases between them.

J is TRBJ1-1 and V is TRBV20-1; D is perhaps TRBD1 (6 bases). This CDR3 is built from 14 residues. From germline, CDR1 is DFQATT and CDR2 SNEGSKA (reference sequence). V was pared by 6 bases and J by 5 bases, with 19 bases between. As DNA, the CDR3 is TGCAGTGCCAAACCGGGGGCGCGAAGAACTGAAGCTTTCTTT. Translated, it gives CSAKPGARRTEAFF.

This sequence joins TRBV4-3 and TRBJ2-1; weak D call: TRBD2 (6 bases). The CDR3 contains 15 residues. Trimming removed 2 bases at V and 5 bases at J, with 13 bases between. Germline CDR1 reads LGHNA; CDR2 reads YSLEER. The CDR3: CASSQNRGYNNEQFF. Written as DNA, the CDR3 is TGCGCCAGCAGCCAAAATCGGGGGTACAACAATGAGCAGTTCTTC.

This clonotype showed up just a few times. V usage is TRBV29-1 and J usage is TRBJ2-1, with 13 nucleotides matching TRBD2. Losses at the gene ends were 6 bases for V and 4 bases for J; bases not matched to a gene: 3. Germline CDR1 is SQVTM and CDR2 is ANQGSEA. This CDR3 is 14 amino acids long. CDR3 in amino acids: CSVGTSGKYNEQFF. CDR3 DNA: TGCAGCGTCGGGACTAGCGGGAAATACAATGAGCAGTTCTTC.

The chain carries TRBV5-5 and TRBJ2-6; D is possibly TRBD1 (5 bases). The CDR3 extends over 17 amino acids. V was cut by 4 bases and J by 0 bases, with 14 bases left in between. Germline-derived CDR1 and CDR2 are SGHKS and YYEKEE (reference sequence). The CDR3, as DNA: TGTGCCAGCAGCCTCCAAACAGGCAACTCTGGGGCCAACGTCCTGACTTTC. Protein sequence: CASSLQTGNSGANVLTF.

This clonotype was recorded many times. This chain uses TRBV5-1 with TRBJ1-2; 7 bases align to TRBD1. CDR1 and CDR2 from the germline V gene are SGHRS and YFSETQ. V shed 3 bases, J shed 3 bases, and the junction held 5 bases outside the gene matches. The CDR3 contains 14 residues. CDR3: CASSSGQRDYGYTF. The CDR3, as DNA: TGCGCCAGCAGCTCGGGACAGAGGGACTATGGCTACACCTTC.

The chain combines TRBV6-2 or TRBV6-3 with TRBJ2-5; 12 bases align to TRBD2. CDR1 and CDR2 from the germline V gene are MNHEY and SVGEGT. This CDR3 has 16 amino acids. The J segment lost 4 bases and the V segment lost 2 bases, leaving 5 bases of the junction unmatched. The CDR3 bases are TGTGCCAGCAGTTACGGTTGGACTAGCGGGGTAGAGACCCAGTACTTC. Its translation is CASSYGWTSGVETQYF.

This clonotype came up many times. The chain couples TRBV24-1 to TRBJ2-3; no definite D call. With 5 bases removed from V and 0 bases from J, the gap between germline ends came to 2 bases. The CDR3 spans 12 residues. Germline loops: CDR1 KGHDR, CDR2 SFDVKD. The CDR3 here is CATSASTDTQYF. The CDR3 bases are TGTGCCACCAGTGCGAGCACAGATACGCAGTATTTT.

There are a few counts of this clonotype. V and J are TRBV6-2 or TRBV6-3 and TRBJ2-1, with TRBD2 matching over 8 bases. Trimming cost V 6 bases and J 6 bases; bases outside gene matches: 4. The CDR3 consists of 13 residues. From germline, CDR1 is MNHEY and CDR2 SVGEGT. CDR3 sequence (DNA): TGTGCCAGCAGCACGGGACTAGTCAATGAGCAGTTCTTC. As protein: CASSTGLVNEQFF.

This chain links TRBV7-2 with TRBJ2-5; TRBD1 matches at 7 bases. Germline V gene lookup returns CDR1 SGHTA and CDR2 FQGNSA. The CDR3 is 17 amino acids. V lost 5 bases, J lost 0 bases, and 12 bases stayed unmatched. CDR3 coding DNA: TGTGCCAGCAGCGCCGTTATTTCCGGGACAGACCAAGAGACCCAGTACTTC. Its protein is CASSAVISGTDQETQYF.

This chain joins TRBV4-3 and TRBJ2-3, with D possibly TRBD1 on 5 matching bases. CDR1 LGHNA and CDR2 YSLEER come from the germline V gene. CDR3 length equals 16 residues. V was pared by 0 bases and J by 2 bases, with 12 bases between. The CDR3 spells CASSQDWTPVTDTQYF. As DNA, the CDR3 is TGCGCCAGCAGCCAAGATTGGACACCCGTCACAGATACGCAGTATTTT.

This clonotype was counted ten times or more. This chain joins TRBV7-9 and TRBJ1-4; D gene uncertain. Germline CDR1 reads SEHNR; CDR2 reads FQNEAQ (reference sequence). CDR3 length equals 14 residues. V lost 5 bases, J lost 4 bases, and 11 bases lay in between. CDR3 region: CASSPVGSNEKLFF. CDR3 nucleotide sequence: TGTGCCAGCAGCCCAGTAGGCAGTAATGAAAAACTGTTTTTT.

This clonotype was picked up a small number of times. The chain uses TRBV6-2 or TRBV6-3 and TRBJ2-5; D may be TRBD1 (6 bases). Germline V gene data show CDR1 as MNHEY and CDR2 as SVGEGT. Deletions cut 4 bases from V and 4 bases from J, with 13 bases between. The CDR3 consists of 14 residues. CDR3 loop: CASSFVRGTETQYF. CDR3 DNA sequence: TGTGCCAGCAGTTTTGTAAGGGGGACAGAGACCCAGTACTTC.

This clonotype occurred a few times. Written as DNA, the CDR3 is TGTGCCAGCAGTTCTAGCGGGAGGCACTCCTACGAGCAGTACTTC. It codes for CASSSSGRHSYEQYF. V is TRBV28 and J is TRBJ2-7, with 11 bases identical to TRBD2. The CDR3 contains 15 residues. The V gene's germline CDR1 is MDHEN and CDR2 SYDVKM. V was pared by 4 bases and J by 0 bases, with 2 bases of the junction left unmatched.

This chain joins TRBV29-1 and TRBJ2-2; 9 positions agree with TRBD1. V lost 6 bases to trimming and J lost 7 bases; unmatched junction nucleotides: 9. This CDR3 contains 14 residues. Germline V lookup: CDR1 SQVTM, CDR2 ANQGSEA. CDR3 amino acids: CSVAAQGAGGELFF. CDR3 nucleotides: TGCAGCGTCGCGGCACAGGGGGCCGGCGGGGAGCTGTTTTTT.

The rearrangement uses TRBV7-9 and TRBJ1-3, with D perhaps TRBD1 (6 bases). Germline CDR1 is SEHNR and CDR2 is FQNEAQ (reference sequence). Trimming cost V 1 base and J 1 base, with 11 bases left between them. CDR3 length equals 16 residues. The CDR3: CASSLDRQASGNTIYF. The DNA of the CDR3 is TGTGCCAGCAGCTTAGATAGACAGGCGTCTGGAAACACCATATATTTT.

V and J are TRBV4-2 and TRBJ2-7; no definite D call. V lost 0 bases to trimming and J lost 6 bases, with 9 bases between them. The CDR3 has 13 amino acids. Germline V gene sequence: CDR1 LGHNA, CDR2 YNFKEQ. The CDR3 DNA sequence: TGTGCCAGCAGCCAAGATTCTAGATTCGAGCAGTACTTC. Residues: CASSQDSRFEQYF.